This TCR beta chain was observed in a study of T cell repertoires in cytomegalovirus infection. Study-level results: Individuals carrying CMV plus the relevant HLA were identified by cumulative frequency of public TCR beta families. HLA-C-restricted CMV-specific TCR beta clonotypes prevailed in the ex vivo response.

MiXCR, run by TCRdb on the reads, gives a single entry per CDR3 protein. Among approximately 340,000 distinct CDR3 sequences listed, around 29% were seen once. This CDR3 has 16 residues. Per germline, CDR1 MNHEY and CDR2 SVGEGT. Deletions cut 0 bases from V and 0 bases from J, with 12 bases between. To note about this clonotype: The antigen is undetermined.

Sequencing was performed on cultured PBMCs, taken from culture after CMV antigen stimulation. The V gene is TRBV6-2 or TRBV6-3, the J gene TRBJ2-7; possibly TRBD2 for D (6 bases). This TCR came from a human donor in good health (CMV status not recorded). Some clones in this sample may be carry-over from other donors' samples. The CDR3 sequence: CASSYSEGPSSYEQYF. CDR3 nucleotides: TGTGCCAGCAGTTACTCGGAGGGGCCCAGCTCCTACGAGCAGTACTTC.